This T cell receptor (beta chain) is from a study of T cells expressing NK-cell markers. Looking at the study overall: Repertoires of TCR beta were obtained from T cells sorted as CD3+CD56+NKG2C+, CD3+CD56+NKG2C- and CD3+CD56-NKG2C+. Eight donors were sequenced, of whom seven were HCMV-seropositive, while the remaining one was HCMV-seronegative.

This CDR3 comprises 16 residues. Germline V lookup: CDR1 LGHDT, CDR2 YNNKEL (reference sequence). TCR beta cDNA was generated via 5'RACE template switching incorporating UMIs. TCRdb re-called the 5' RACE reads; one entry per CDR3 protein, DNA not given. The sample totals 300,000 to 500,000 distinct CDR3 sequences. V gene TRBV3-1 combines with J gene TRBJ2-1; TCRdb's D call, TRBD2, is unchecked because there is no DNA. The clonotype comes from a woman aged 45-65 years in good health. Sample: blood T cells: a sorted CD56 or NKG2C T cell subset, CD4+ or CD8+ T cells, or bulk PBMC T cells (not recorded which). CDR3 amino acids: CASSQYSRARSNEQFF.